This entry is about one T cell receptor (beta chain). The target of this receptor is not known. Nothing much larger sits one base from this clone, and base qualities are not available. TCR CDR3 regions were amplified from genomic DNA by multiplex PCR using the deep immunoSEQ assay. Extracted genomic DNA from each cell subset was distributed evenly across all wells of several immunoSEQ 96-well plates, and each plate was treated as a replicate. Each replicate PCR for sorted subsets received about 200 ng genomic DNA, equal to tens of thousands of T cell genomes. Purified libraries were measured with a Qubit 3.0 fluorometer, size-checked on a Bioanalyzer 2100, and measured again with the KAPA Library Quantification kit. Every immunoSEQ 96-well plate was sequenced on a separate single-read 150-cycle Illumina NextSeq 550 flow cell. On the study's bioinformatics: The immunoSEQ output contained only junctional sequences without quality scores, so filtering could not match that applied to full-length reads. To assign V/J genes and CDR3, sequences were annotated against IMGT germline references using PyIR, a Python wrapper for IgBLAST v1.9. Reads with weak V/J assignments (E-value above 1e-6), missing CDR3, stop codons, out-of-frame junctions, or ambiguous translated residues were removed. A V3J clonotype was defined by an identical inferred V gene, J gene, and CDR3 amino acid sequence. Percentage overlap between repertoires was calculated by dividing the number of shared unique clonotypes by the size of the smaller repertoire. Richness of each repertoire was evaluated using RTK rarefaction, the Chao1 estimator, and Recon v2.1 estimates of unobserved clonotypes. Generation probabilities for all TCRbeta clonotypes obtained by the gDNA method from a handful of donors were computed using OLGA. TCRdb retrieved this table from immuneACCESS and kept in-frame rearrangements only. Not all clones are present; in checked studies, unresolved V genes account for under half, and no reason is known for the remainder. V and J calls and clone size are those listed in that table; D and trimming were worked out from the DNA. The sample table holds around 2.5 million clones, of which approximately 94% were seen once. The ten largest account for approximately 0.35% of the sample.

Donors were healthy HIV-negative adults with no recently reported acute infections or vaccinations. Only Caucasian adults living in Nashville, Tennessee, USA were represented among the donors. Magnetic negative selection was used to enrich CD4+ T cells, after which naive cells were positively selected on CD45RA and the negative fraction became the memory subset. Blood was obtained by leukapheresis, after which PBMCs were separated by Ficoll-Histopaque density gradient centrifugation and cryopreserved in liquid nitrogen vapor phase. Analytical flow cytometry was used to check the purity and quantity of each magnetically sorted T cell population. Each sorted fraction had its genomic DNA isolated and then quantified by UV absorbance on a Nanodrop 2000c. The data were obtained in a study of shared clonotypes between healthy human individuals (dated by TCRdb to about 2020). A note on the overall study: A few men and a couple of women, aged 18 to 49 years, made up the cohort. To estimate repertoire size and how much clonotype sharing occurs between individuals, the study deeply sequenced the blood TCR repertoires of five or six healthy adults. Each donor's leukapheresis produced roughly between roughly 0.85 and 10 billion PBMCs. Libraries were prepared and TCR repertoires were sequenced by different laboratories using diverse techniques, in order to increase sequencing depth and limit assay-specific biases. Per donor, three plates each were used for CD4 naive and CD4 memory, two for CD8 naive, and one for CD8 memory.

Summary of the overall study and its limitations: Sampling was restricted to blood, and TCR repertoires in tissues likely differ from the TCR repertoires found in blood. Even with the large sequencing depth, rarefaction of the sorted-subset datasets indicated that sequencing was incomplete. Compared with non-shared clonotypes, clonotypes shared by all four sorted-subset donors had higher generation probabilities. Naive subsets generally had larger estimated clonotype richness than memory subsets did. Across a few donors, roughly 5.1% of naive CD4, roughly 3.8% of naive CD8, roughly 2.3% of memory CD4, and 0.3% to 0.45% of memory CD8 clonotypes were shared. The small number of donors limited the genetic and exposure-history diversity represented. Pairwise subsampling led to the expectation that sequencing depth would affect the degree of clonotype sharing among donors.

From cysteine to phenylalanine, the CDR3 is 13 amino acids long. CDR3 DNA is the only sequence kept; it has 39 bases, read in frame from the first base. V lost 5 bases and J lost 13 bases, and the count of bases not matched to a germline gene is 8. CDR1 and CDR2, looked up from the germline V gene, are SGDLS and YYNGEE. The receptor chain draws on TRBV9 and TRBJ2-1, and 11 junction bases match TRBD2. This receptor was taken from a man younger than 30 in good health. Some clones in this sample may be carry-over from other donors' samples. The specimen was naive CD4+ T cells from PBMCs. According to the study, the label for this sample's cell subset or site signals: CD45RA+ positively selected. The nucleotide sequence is TGTGCCAGCAGTTCCCTAGCGGGAGGAACTCAGTTCTTC. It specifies CASSSLAGGTQFF.